These T cell receptor beta chains were read from a single sample in a study of tumor-infiltrating lymphocytes in primary liver carcinoma. TCRdb analysed the multiplex PCR reads with MiXCR anew, one entry per CDR3 protein. The table shows more than 150,000 distinct CDR3 sequences, with less than 65% occurring only once. Sequencing input: peripheral blood. These receptors came from a man between 40 and 49 years old with primary liver carcinoma and hepatitis B virus infection. CDR3s include the opening cysteine and the closing phenylalanine or tryptophan. Each record gives: D gene, J gene, V gene, clone size, CDR3 protein, CDR3 DNA. A D gene is named only where the DNA matches it firmly. Clone size is stated in some rows and not others, as once, few, many or a class when expanded.

NA	TRBJ1-6	TRBV28	few	CASSFIARDYSPLHF	TGTGCCAGCAGTTTTATCGCCAGAGACTATTCACCCCTCCACTTT
NA	TRBJ2-5	TRBV29-1	few	CSVDWRAGGHQETQYF	TGCAGCGTTGATTGGAGGGCTGGGGGCCACCAAGAGACCCAGTACTTC
TRBD1	TRBJ2-3	TRBV6-1	NA	CASSEPGTGTDMQYF	TGTGCCAGCAGTGAACCCGGGACAGGGACAGATATGCAGTATTTT
TRBD2	TRBJ2-7	TRBV6-2/TRBV6-3	NA	CASRKPGLAGGSDEQYF	TGTGCCAGCAGGAAACCGGGACTAGCGGGAGGGAGTGACGAGCAGTACTTC
TRBD1	TRBJ2-7	TRBV12-3/TRBV12-4	NA	CASSSGTGNNEQYF	TGTGCCAGCAGCTCCGGGACAGGCAATAACGAGCAGTACTTC
TRBD1	TRBJ2-7	TRBV5-1	few	CASSYRTGSVDEQYF	TGCGCCAGCAGCTACAGGACAGGGAGTGTCGACGAGCAGTACTTC
TRBD2	TRBJ2-1	TRBV4-1	NA	CASSQEGSGRASYNEQFF	TGCGCCAGCAGCCAAGAAGGTAGCGGGAGGGCTTCCTACAATGAGCAGTTCTTC
TRBD2	TRBJ2-7	TRBV11-2	NA	CASSRTSGSSYKQYF	TGTGCCAGCAGCCGGACTAGCGGAAGCTCCTACAAGCAGTACTTC
TRBD1	TRBJ2-7	TRBV29-1	NA	CSVISLRTGAYEQYF	TGCAGCGTGATATCCCTCAGGACAGGGGCCTACGAGCAGTACTTC
TRBD2	TRBJ2-1	TRBV6-6	NA	CASSYSGTSGSRGLNEQFF	TGTGCCAGCAGTTACTCCGGGACTAGCGGGAGTCGGGGGCTCAATGAGCAGTTCTTC
NA	TRBJ1-2	TRBV12-3/TRBV12-4	NA	CASSLRGPNYGYTF	TGTGCCAGCAGCCTCAGGGGTCCCAACTATGGCTACACCTTC